This T cell receptor (beta chain) was profiled in a study of T-cell reconstitution after alpha-beta-depleted transplantation in children. This clonotype appeared many times. What it recognizes is unknown. This CDR3 is 14 amino acids long. With 2 bases removed from V and 2 bases from J, the gap between germline ends came to 9 bases. CDR1 KGHSH and CDR2 LQKENI come from the germline V gene. Study-wide results and caveats: Newly generated T cells supplied most T-cell counts and diversity one year post-transplant. Roughly two months post-transplant, alpha-beta T cells reportedly originated from several hundred graft clones that had expanded.

The TCRbeta library incorporated unique molecular identifiers. TCRdb independently ran MiXCR on the PCR reads; one entry per CDR3 protein. This table holds roughly 30,000 distinct CDR3 sequences, approximately 6.9% found once. This sequence was found in a child less than two years old who had a stem cell transplant for acute myeloid leukemia, so the T cells may come from the graft donor. The material was peripheral blood, obtained 60 days after TCRalphabeta/CD19-depleted stem cell transplant. The chain carries TRBV18 and TRBJ1-2; unclear D gene. This CDR3 is CASSPSTVNYGYTF. CDR3 coding DNA: TGTGCCAGCTCACCATCCACGGTGAACTATGGCTACACCTTC.